These 19 T cell receptor beta chains were all obtained from the same sample, sequenced in a study of OX40 agonist ivuxolimab in advanced cancers. The protocol used for the library was the immunoSEQ multiplex PCR assay. The table comes from immuneACCESS by way of TCRdb, which keeps in-frame sequences with V and J called. Part of the clones is missing from these tables; in studies checked, under half for an unresolved V gene and the rest for unknown reasons. The sample table contains about 68,000 clones; only one count was recorded for 86% of them. 6.9% of the sample rests with the top ten. The source material was CD4+ or CD8+ T cells sorted from blood, sampled in a trial of the OX40 agonist ivuxolimab. These receptors came from an adult with an advanced solid tumor such as melanoma, head and neck, liver or kidney cancer.

This chain connects TRBV7-6 to TRBJ1-3; maybe TRBD1 (5 bases). Germline V CDR1 and CDR2: SGHVS, FNYEAQ. V was pared by 1 base and J by 0 bases, with 13 bases between. CDR3 length: 17 residues. Here the CDR3 DNA reads TGTGCCAGCAGCTTAGAGGCTGACAGCTACTCTGGAAACACCATATATTTT. It codes for CASSLEADSYSGNTIYF.

This clone was seen just once. The chain carries TRBV15 and TRBJ2-3; TRBD1 matches 7 bases. Germline V gene data show CDR1 as LNHNV and CDR2 as YYDKDF (reference sequence). The CDR3 has 14 residues. After removal of 7 bases from V and 2 bases from J, the junction contained 6 bases not matched to a gene. CDR3 protein: CATKTDRFTDTQYF. CDR3 sequence (DNA): TGTGCCACCAAAACGGACAGGTTCACAGATACGCAGTATTTT.

This clone is classed as medium-sized. This chain connects TRBV6-6 to TRBJ1-2, with D unresolved. Deletions cut 10 bases from V and 4 bases from J, with 16 bases between. This CDR3 spans 13 amino acids. Looked up from germline, CDR1 is MNHNY and CDR2 is SVGAGI (reference sequence). The CDR3 spells CATWGSRLYGYTF. DNA of the CDR3: TGTGCCACCTGGGGAAGCCGCCTCTATGGCTACACCTTC.

This chain links TRBV2 with TRBJ1-5; no definite D call. The CDR3 extends over 13 amino acids. The V end was cut by 6 bases, the J end by 5 bases, with 11 bases between. Germline V gene data show CDR1 as SNHLY and CDR2 as FYNNEI. The CDR3 loop reads CASSPLEHQPQHF. CDR3 in DNA: TGTGCCAGCAGCCCTCTGGAGCATCAGCCCCAGCATTTT.

The chain uses TRBV18 and TRBJ1-2; D is unresolved. CDR3 size: 13 residues. Germline CDR1 reads KGHSH; CDR2 reads LQKENI. The germline V and J ends were trimmed by 5 bases and 0 bases, with 7 bases remaining between them. The CDR3 nucleotides are TGTGCCAGCTCAGAGACACCTAACTATGGCTACACCTTC. It yields the protein CASSETPNYGYTF.

CDR3 loop: CASRPTVDYGYTF. Written as DNA, the CDR3 is TGTGCCAGCAGACCGACAGTTGACTATGGCTACACCTTC. The rearrangement joins TRBV6-5 to TRBJ1-2; D perhaps matches TRBD1 (5 bases). CDR3 length: 13 residues. The V end was cut by 6 bases, the J end by 3 bases, with 11 bases between. CDR1 and CDR2 (germline): MNHEY, SVGAGI.

DNA of the CDR3: TGTGCCATCAGTGAGTCGTCTAGCGGGGATTACTACAATGAGCAGTTCTTC. Residues: CAISESSSGDYYNEQFF. V usage is TRBV10-3 and J usage is TRBJ2-1; 9 positions agree with TRBD2. Losses at the gene ends were 0 bases for V and 3 bases for J; bases not matched to a gene: 6. The CDR3 spans 17 residues. Germline-derived CDR1 and CDR2 are ENHRY and SYGVKD.

V gene TRBV29-1 combines with J gene TRBJ2-1; TRBD2 matches at 7 bases. The germline V gene encodes CDR1 SQVTM and CDR2 ANQGSEA. V shed 6 bases, J shed 5 bases, and the junction held 16 bases outside the gene matches. CDR3 length: 16 residues. The DNA for the CDR3 is TGCAGCGTGGGGGGTAGCGGGCCCCCTTTTAACAATGAGCAGTTCTTC. Protein: CSVGGSGPPFNNEQFF.

The chain is built from TRBV7-8 and TRBJ1-5; 8 bases are a match to TRBD1. Per the germline V gene, CDR1 is SGHVS and CDR2 is FQNEAQ. The length of the CDR3 is 14 residues. The trim removed 4 bases at V and 5 bases at J, leaving 4 bases unmatched. The CDR3: CASSSGTGYQPQHF. The CDR3 DNA reads as TGTGCCAGCAGCTCCGGGACAGGCTATCAGCCCCAGCATTTT.

A remark on this clone: Distinct nucleotide sequences in the sample also encode this CDR3. V and J are TRBV30 and TRBJ2-3; maybe TRBD2 (6 bases). The ends were cut back, 0 bases at V and 1 base at J, with 8 bases in the middle. The CDR3 runs 14 residues. Germline values: CDR1 GTSNPN, CDR2 SVGIG (reference sequence). CDR3 sequence: CAWSVGGGTDTQYF. The CDR3 DNA follows: TGTGCCTGGAGTGTAGGAGGGGGCACAGATACGCAGTATTTT. Using reference TRBV30 and TRBJ2-3 for the parts outside the CDR3, the full variable domain is SQTIHQWPATLVQPVGSPLSLECTVEGTSNPNLYWYRQAAGRGLQLLFYSVGIGQISSEVPQNLSASRPQDRQFILSSKKLLLSDSGFYLCAWSVGGGTDTQYFGPGTRLTVL.

The rearrangement uses TRBV27 and TRBJ1-2; no clear D. Trimming removed 6 bases at V and 0 bases at J, with 5 bases between. This CDR3 is built from 12 residues. Looked up from germline, CDR1 is MNHEY and CDR2 is SMNVEV (reference sequence). CDR3 nucleotides: TGTGCCAGCAGGACTGCTAACTATGGCTACACCTTC. It specifies CASRTANYGYTF.

This sequence joins TRBV21-1 and TRBJ1-2; the table assigns TRBD1, which was not confirmed against the DNA. TRBV21-1 is given as a pseudogene. The CDR3 has 16 amino acids. The DNA of the CDR3 is TGTGCCAGCAGCAATTGGACAGGGGGCAACGAGTATGGCTACACCTTC. Amino acids: CASSNWTGGNEYGYTF.

This clone was recorded only once. V and J are TRBV5-1 and TRBJ1-2; D not resolved. Deletions cut 4 bases from V and 0 bases from J, with 13 bases between. The germline V gene encodes CDR1 SGHRS and CDR2 YFSETQ. CDR3 size: 15 residues. The CDR3 protein is CASSVSGITNYGYTF. The CDR3 DNA sequence: TGCGCCAGCAGCGTGTCAGGAATCACTAACTATGGCTACACCTTC.

The chain is built from TRBV5-6 and TRBJ2-5; D tentatively fits TRBD1 or TRBD2 (5 bases each). There are 14 residues in the CDR3. Trimming shortened V by 6 bases and J by 5 bases, and 17 bases separated the two germline ends. CDR1 and CDR2 from the germline V gene are SGHDT and YYEEEE. This CDR3 is CASKRQGDGETQYF. For the CDR3, the DNA is TGTGCCAGCAAACGCCAGGGAGACGGGGAGACCCAGTACTTC.

This chain uses TRBV19 with TRBJ2-3; D possibly matches TRBD1 or TRBD2 (7 bases each). CDR3 length: 15 amino acids. V lost 7 bases and J 5 bases, leaving 19 bases between the germline ends. Germline loops: CDR1 LNHDA, CDR2 SQIVND (reference sequence). CDR3 residues: CASTLGGGGGDTQYF. The CDR3 DNA is TGTGCCAGTACCTTAGGAGGGGGCGGGGGAGATACGCAGTATTTT. Complete variable domain (other parts from reference TRBV19 and TRBJ2-3): DGGITQSPKYLFRKEGQNVTLSCEQNLNHDAMYWYRQDPGQGLRLIYYSQIVNDFQKGDIAEGYSVSREKKESFPLTVTSAQKNPTAFYLCASTLGGGGGDTQYFGPGTRLTVL.

This chain links TRBV19 with TRBJ1-3; 7 bases align to TRBD1. In germline, CDR1 is LNHDA, CDR2 SQIVND (reference sequence). The CDR3 is 14 amino acids. With V trimmed by 8 bases and J by 0 bases, 4 bases remained unmatched. CDR3 in amino acids: CASSDRASGNTIYF. The DNA for the CDR3 is TGTGCCAGTTCAGACAGGGCCTCTGGAAACACCATATATTTT.

The V call is TRBV5-1, the J call TRBJ2-1, with 10 bases identical to TRBD2. The germline V gene has CDR1 SGHRS and CDR2 YFSETQ. Losses at the gene ends were 1 base for V and 5 bases for J; bases not matched to a gene: 3. The CDR3 runs 15 residues. As DNA, the CDR3 is TGCGCCAGCAGCTTGAGACTAGCGGGCCACAATGAGCAGTTCTTC. This codes for CASSLRLAGHNEQFF.

V is TRBV6-6 and J is TRBJ1-2; D not certain. The germline V gene has CDR1 MNHNY and CDR2 SVGAGI (reference sequence). This CDR3 is 14 amino acids long. With 4 bases removed from V and 4 bases from J, the gap between germline ends came to 13 bases. The CDR3 loop is CASSSVREVYGYTF. In nucleotides, the CDR3 is TGTGCCAGCAGTTCTGTGAGGGAAGTCTATGGCTACACCTTC.

This clone occurred once. CDR3 coding DNA: TGTGCCAGCAGCCAAAGGCGGGGCGGGGGCGACTACAATGAGCAGTTCTTC. It yields the protein CASSQRRGGGDYNEQFF. This chain joins TRBV14 and TRBJ2-1, with a tentative D call TRBD2 (7 bases). The germline V gene encodes CDR1 SGHDN and CDR2 FVKESK. Deletions cut 2 bases from V and 3 bases from J, with 17 bases between. This CDR3 contains 17 residues.